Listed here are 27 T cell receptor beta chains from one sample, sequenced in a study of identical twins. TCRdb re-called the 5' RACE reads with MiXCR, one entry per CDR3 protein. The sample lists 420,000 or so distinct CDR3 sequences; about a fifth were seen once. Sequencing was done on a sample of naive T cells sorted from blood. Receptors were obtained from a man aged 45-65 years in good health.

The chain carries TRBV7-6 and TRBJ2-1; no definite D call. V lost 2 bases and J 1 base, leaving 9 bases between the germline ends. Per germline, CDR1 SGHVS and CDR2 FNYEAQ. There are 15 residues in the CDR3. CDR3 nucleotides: TGTGCCAGCAGCTTACTCGTAGATTCCTACAATGAGCAGTTCTTC. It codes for CASSLLVDSYNEQFF. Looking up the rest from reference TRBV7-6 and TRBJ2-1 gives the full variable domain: GAGVSQSPRYKVTKRGQDVALRCDPISGHVSLYWYRQALGQGPEFLTYFNYEAQQDKSGLPNDRFSAERPEGSISTLTIQRTEQRDSAMYRCASSLLVDSYNEQFFGPGTRLTVL.

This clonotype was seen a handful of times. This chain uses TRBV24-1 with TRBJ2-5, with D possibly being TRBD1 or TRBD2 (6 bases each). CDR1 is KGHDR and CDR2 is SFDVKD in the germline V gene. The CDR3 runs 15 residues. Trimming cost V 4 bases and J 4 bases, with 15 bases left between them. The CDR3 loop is CATSDPRGGRETQYF. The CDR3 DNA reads TGTGCCACCAGTGACCCGCGTGGGGGGCGAGAGACCCAGTACTTC.

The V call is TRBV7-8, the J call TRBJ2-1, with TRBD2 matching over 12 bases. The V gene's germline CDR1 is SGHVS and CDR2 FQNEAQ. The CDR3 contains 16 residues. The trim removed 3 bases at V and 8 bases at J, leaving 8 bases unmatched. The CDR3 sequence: CASSLGGLAGRDEQFF. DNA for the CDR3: TGTGCCAGCAGCTTGGGAGGACTAGCGGGGCGGGATGAGCAGTTCTTC.

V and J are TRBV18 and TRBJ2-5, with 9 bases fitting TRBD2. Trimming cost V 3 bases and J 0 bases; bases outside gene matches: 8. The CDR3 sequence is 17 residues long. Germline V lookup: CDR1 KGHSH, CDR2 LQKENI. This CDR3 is CASSPPMGLADQETQYF. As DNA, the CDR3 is TGTGCCAGCTCACCTCCCATGGGACTAGCAGACCAAGAGACCCAGTACTTC.

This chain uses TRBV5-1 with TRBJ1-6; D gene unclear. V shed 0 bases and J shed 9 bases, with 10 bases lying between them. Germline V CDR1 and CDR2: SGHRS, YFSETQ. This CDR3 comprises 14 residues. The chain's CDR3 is CASSLGAESSPLHF. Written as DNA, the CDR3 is TGCGCCAGCAGCTTGGGGGCAGAATCTTCACCCCTCCACTTT.

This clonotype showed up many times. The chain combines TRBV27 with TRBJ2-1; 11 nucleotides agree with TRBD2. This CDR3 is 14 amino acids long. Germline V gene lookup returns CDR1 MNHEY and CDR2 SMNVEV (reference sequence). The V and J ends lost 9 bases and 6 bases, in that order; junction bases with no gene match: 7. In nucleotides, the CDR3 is TGTGCCAGTAGCCTGGGACTAGCGGCCAATGAGCAGTTCTTC. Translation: CASSLGLAANEQFF.

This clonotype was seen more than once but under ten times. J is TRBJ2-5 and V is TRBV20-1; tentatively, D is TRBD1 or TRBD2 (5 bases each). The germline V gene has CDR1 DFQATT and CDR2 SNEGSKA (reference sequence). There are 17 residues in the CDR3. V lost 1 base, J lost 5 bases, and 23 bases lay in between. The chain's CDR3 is CSARVGGRGVLGETQYF. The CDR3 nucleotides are TGCAGTGCTAGAGTCGGAGGACGAGGGGTTCTTGGGGAGACCCAGTACTTC.

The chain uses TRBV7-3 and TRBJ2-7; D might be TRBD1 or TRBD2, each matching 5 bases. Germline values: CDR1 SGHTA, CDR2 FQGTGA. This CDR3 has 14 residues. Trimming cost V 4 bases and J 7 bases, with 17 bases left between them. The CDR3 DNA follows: TGTGCCAGCAGCTCGGGACCCACCACGGGGGAGCAGTACTTC. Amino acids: CASSSGPTTGEQYF.

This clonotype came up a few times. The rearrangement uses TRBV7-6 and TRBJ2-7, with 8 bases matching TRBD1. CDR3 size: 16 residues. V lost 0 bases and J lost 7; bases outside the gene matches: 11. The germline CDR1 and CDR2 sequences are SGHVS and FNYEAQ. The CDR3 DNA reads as TGTGCCAGCAGCTTAGCGTCCGGGACAGGAAAAGTGGAGCAGTACTTC. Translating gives CASSLASGTGKVEQYF. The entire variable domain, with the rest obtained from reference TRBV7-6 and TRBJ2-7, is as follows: GAGVSQSPRYKVTKRGQDVALRCDPISGHVSLYWYRQALGQGPEFLTYFNYEAQQDKSGLPNDRFSAERPEGSISTLTIQRTEQRDSAMYRCASSLASGTGKVEQYFGPGTRLTVT.

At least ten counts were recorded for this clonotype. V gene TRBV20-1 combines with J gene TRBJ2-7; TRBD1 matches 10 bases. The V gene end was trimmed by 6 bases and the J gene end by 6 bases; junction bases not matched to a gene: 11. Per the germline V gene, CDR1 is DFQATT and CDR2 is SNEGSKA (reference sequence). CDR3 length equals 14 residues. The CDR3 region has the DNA TGCAGTGCCGAGGAGGTGACAGGGGGCCTCGAGCAGTACTTC. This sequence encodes CSAEEVTGGLEQYF.

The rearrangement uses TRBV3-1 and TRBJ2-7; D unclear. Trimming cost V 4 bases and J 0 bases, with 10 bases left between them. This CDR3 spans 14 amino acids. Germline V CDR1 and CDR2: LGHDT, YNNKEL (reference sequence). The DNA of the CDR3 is TGTGCCAGCAGCCCAAGCTTAAGCTCCTACGAGCAGTACTTC. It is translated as CASSPSLSSYEQYF.

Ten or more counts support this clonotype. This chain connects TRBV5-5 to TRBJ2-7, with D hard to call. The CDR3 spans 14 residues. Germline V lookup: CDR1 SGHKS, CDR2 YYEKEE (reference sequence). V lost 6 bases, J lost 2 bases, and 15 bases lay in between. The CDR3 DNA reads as TGTGCCAGCAACATTGGGCCGGAAGCCTACGAGCAGTACTTC. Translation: CASNIGPEAYEQYF.

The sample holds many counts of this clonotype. This chain's CDR3 is CASSEGQVGYTF. The CDR3 coding sequence is TGCGCCAGCAGTGAGGGACAGGTCGGCTACACCTTC. V usage is TRBV10-2 and J usage is TRBJ1-2, with 7 bases lining up with TRBD1. With V trimmed by 2 bases and J by 8 bases, 2 bases remained unmatched. Looked up from germline, CDR1 is WSHSY and CDR2 is SAAADI. The CDR3 has 12 residues.

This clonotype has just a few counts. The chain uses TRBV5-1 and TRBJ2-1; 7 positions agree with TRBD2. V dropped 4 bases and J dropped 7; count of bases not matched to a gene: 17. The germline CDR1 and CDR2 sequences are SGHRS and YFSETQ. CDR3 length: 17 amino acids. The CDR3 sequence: CASSRTIAGGRLNEQFF. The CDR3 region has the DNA TGCGCCAGCAGCCGAACGATAGCGGGTGGACGTTTGAATGAGCAGTTCTTC.

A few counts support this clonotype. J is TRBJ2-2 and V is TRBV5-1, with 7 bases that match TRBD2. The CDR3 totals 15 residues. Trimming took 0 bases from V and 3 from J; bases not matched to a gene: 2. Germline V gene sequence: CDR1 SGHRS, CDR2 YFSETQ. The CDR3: CASSLVAGDTGELFF. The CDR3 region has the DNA TGCGCCAGCAGCTTGGTGGCGGGAGACACCGGGGAGCTGTTTTTT.

The CDR3 region is CASSLVASGGEDTQYF. Here the CDR3 DNA reads TGTGCCAGCAGCTTAGTGGCTAGCGGGGGGGAAGATACGCAGTATTTT. The chain couples TRBV11-2 to TRBJ2-3, with 12 bases aligning to TRBD2. Germline V gene sequence: CDR1 SGHAT, CDR2 FQNNGV. The CDR3 runs to 16 residues. Germline trimming cut 1 base from V and 5 bases from J; bases unmatched to any gene: 4.

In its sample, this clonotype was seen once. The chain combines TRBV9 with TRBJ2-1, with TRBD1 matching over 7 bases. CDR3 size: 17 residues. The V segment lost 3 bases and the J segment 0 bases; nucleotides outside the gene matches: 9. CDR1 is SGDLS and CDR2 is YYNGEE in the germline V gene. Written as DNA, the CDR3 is TGTGCCAGCAGCGGCCCTCGACAGGGTCCCTCCTACAATGAGCAGTTCTTC. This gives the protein CASSGPRQGPSYNEQFF.

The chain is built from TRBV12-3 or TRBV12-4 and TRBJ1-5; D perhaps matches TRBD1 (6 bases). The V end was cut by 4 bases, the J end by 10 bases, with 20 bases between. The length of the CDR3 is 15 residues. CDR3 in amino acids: CASSSYRTEHFPQHF. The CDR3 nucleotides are TGTGCCAGCAGTTCTTACCGGACAGAGCATTTTCCCCAGCATTTT.

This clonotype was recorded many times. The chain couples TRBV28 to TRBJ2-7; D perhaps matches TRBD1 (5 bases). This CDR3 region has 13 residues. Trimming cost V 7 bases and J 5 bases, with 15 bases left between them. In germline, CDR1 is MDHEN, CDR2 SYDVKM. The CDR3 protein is CASKVPGSHEQYF. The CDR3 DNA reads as TGTGCCAGCAAAGTGCCAGGGTCCCACGAGCAGTACTTC.

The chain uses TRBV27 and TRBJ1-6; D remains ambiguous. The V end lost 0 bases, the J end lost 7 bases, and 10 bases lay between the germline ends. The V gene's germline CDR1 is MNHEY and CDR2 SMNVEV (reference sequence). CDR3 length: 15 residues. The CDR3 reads CASSLSTSGNSPLHF. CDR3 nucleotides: TGTGCCAGCAGTTTATCGACGTCGGGCAATTCACCCCTCCACTTT.

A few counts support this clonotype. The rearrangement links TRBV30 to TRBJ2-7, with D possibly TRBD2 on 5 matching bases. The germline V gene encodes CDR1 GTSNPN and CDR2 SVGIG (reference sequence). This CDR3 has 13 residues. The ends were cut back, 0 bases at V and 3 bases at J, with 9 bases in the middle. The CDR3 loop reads CAWSVSGNYEQYF. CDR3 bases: TGTGCCTGGAGTGTCTCGGGGAACTACGAGCAGTACTTC.

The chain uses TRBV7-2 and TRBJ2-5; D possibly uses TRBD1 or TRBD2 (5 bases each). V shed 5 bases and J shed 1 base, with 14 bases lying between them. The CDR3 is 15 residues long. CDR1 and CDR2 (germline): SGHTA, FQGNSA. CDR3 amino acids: CASSPLGTTQETQYF. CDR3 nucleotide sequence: TGTGCCAGCAGCCCCCTCGGGACGACCCAAGAGACCCAGTACTTC.

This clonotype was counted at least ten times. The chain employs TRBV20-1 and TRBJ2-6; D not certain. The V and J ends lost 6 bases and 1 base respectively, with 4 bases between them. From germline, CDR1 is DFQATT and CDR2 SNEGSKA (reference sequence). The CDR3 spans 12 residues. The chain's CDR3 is CSAGSGANVLTF. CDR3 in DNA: TGCAGTGCCGGATCTGGGGCCAACGTCCTGACTTTC.

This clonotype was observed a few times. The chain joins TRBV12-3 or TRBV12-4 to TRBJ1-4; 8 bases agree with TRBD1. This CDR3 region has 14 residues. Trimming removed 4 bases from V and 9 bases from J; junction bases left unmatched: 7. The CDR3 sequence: CASSSGQGTKKLFF. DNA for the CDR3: TGTGCCAGCAGTTCTGGACAGGGAACTAAAAAACTGTTTTTT.

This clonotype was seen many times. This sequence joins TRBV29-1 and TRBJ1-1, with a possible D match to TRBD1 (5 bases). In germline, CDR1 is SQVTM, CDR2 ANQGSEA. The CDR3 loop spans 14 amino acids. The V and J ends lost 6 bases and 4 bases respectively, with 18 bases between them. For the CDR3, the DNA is TGCAGCGTCCTCCCGGGACTCCGACCCACTGAAGCTTTCTTT. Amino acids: CSVLPGLRPTEAFF.

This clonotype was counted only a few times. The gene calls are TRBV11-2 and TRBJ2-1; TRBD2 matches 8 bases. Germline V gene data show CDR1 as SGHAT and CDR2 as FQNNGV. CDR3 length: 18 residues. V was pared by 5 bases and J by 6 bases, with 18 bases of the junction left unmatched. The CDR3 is CASSVTFSIRGGLNEQFF. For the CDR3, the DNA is TGTGCCAGCAGCGTAACCTTTTCCATACGCGGGGGGCTCAATGAGCAGTTCTTC.

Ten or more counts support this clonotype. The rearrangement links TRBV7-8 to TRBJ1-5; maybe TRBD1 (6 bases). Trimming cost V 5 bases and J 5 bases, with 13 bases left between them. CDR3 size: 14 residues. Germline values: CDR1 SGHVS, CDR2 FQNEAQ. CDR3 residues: CASSPGGYHQPQHF. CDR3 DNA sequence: TGTGCCAGCAGCCCCGGGGGCTACCATCAGCCCCAGCATTTT.